This is a list of T cell receptor beta chains from one sample in a study of T cell responses to AZD1222 COVID-19 vaccine. The table came from immunoSEQ multiplex PCR; TCRdb's copy has only in-frame clones and leaves some out. The sample lists roughly 200,000 clones; about 93% were seen once. The sample consisted of peripheral blood, taken 28 days after the second dose of the MenACWY control vaccine. The receptors were gathered from an adult who received the MenACWY meningococcal vaccine as a control. The CDR3 runs from the conserved cysteine through the conserved F or W. D genes are given only for firm matches. The size field is filled for only some rows; it gives once, few, many or a size class.

clone size,D gene,J gene,V gene,CDR3 protein,CDR3 DNA
NA,TRBD1,TRBJ1-1,TRBV27,CASSLRDRGENTEAFF,TGTGCCAGCAGTTTAAGGGACAGGGGGGAGAACACTGAAGCTTTCTTT
NA,NA,TRBJ1-6,TRBV19,CASSTAGTSYNSPLHF,TGTGCCAGTAGTACAGCAGGGACATCTTATAATTCACCCCTCCACTTT
NA,TRBD1,TRBJ1-6,TRBV30,CACNPGTGFNSPLHF,TGTGCCTGCAATCCCGGGACAGGGTTTAATTCACCCCTCCACTTT
NA,NA,TRBJ2-1,TRBV6-5,CASSRRTDLNEQFF,TGTGCCAGCAGTCGGAGGACGGACCTCAATGAGCAGTTCTTC
NA,NA,TRBJ1-5,TRBV6-2/TRBV6-3,CASSSRVNQPQHF,TGTGCCAGCAGTTCTCGGGTCAATCAGCCCCAGCATTTT
NA,TRBD1,TRBJ2-2,TRBV19,CASSTQGTATGELFF,TGTGCCAGTAGTACTCAAGGGACAGCCACCGGGGAGCTGTTTTTT
few,NA,TRBJ1-4,TRBV29-1,CSVAGGSEKLFF,TGCAGCGTTGCCGGTGGGTCTGAAAAACTGTTTTTT
NA,TRBD2,TRBJ2-7,TRBV7-2,CASSLLGGGASEQYF,TGTGCCAGCAGCTTATTAGGCGGGGGGGCCTCCGAGCAGTACTTC
NA,TRBD1,TRBJ1-4,TRBV5-1,CASSPGQENEKLFF,TGCGCCAGCAGCCCGGGACAGGAGAATGAAAAACTGTTTTTT
NA,NA,TRBJ2-7,TRBV19,CASTDSSGPYEQYF,TGTGCCAGTACCGACAGTTCTGGGCCCTACGAGCAGTACTTC
NA,NA,TRBJ1-2,TRBV19,CASSINQGRNYGYTF,TGTGCCAGTAGTATAAACCAGGGACGTAACTATGGCTACACCTTC
NA,NA,TRBJ2-3,TRBV7-9,CATAKSGDTQYF,TGTGCCACCGCAAAATCGGGTGATACGCAGTATTTT
NA,TRBD1,TRBJ1-3,TRBV5-1,CASSTGQGGNTIYF,TGCGCCAGCAGCACTGGACAGGGTGGAAACACCATATATTTT
NA,NA,TRBJ1-1,TRBV7-8,CASSLFSRNMNTEAFF,TGTGCCAGCAGCTTATTCTCTAGGAATATGAACACTGAAGCTTTCTTT
NA,TRBD1,TRBJ2-3,TRBV9,CASSVLGGSSTDTQYF,TGTGCCAGCAGCGTTTTAGGGGGCTCTAGCACAGATACGCAGTATTTT
NA,TRBD2,TRBJ2-4,TRBV7-2,CASRKTSGGDLAKNIQYF,TGTGCCAGCAGAAAAACTAGCGGGGGGGACCTAGCCAAAAACATTCAGTACTTC
NA,NA,TRBJ2-5,TRBV7-2,CASSPRNSRETQYF,TGTGCCAGCAGCCCTCGGAATAGTCGAGAGACCCAGTACTTC
NA,TRBD1,TRBJ2-1,TRBV24-1,CATSAGTGYNEQFF,TGTGCCACCAGTGCCGGGACAGGCTACAATGAGCAGTTCTTC
NA,NA,TRBJ2-7,TRBV24-1,CATSDRGRGSYEQYF,TGTGCCACCAGTGACAGGGGAAGGGGTTCCTACGAGCAGTACTTC
NA,TRBD1,TRBJ1-5,TRBV3-1/TRBV3-2,CASSQGTGRQPQHF,TGTGCCAGCAGCCAAGGGACAGGTCGGCAGCCCCAGCATTTT
NA,NA,TRBJ2-4,TRBV18,CASSGQGKNIQYF,TGTGCCAGCTCAGGGCAGGGCAAAAACATTCAGTACTTC
NA,NA,TRBJ1-1,TRBV12-5,CASGSPPKEAFF,TGTGCTAGTGGTTCCCCCCCTAAGGAAGCTTTCTTT
NA,NA,TRBJ1-2,TRBV3-1/TRBV3-2,CASSQGGTNYGYTF,TGTGCCAGCAGCCAAGGGGGGACTAACTATGGCTACACCTTC
NA,TRBD1,TRBJ1-2,TRBV3-1/TRBV3-2,CASSPGTGGYGYTF,TGTGCCAGCAGCCCAGGGACAGGGGGCTATGGCTACACCTTC
NA,TRBD2,TRBJ2-5,TRBV3-1/TRBV3-2,CASSQDGTSGLAAQYF,TGTGCCAGCAGCCAAGATGGGACTAGCGGGCTCGCGGCCCAGTACTTC
NA,TRBD1,TRBJ1-1,TRBV30,CAWRGQGRNTEAFF,TGTGCCTGGAGGGGACAGGGTAGGAACACTGAAGCTTTCTTT
NA,NA,TRBJ2-4,TRBV6-5,CASSFGEAGKNIQYF,TGTGCCAGCAGTTTCGGAGAGGCGGGCAAAAACATTCAGTACTTC
NA,NA,TRBJ1-2,TRBV7-9,CASSPQGAGYGYTF,TGTGCCAGCAGCCCACAAGGGGCGGGCTATGGCTACACCTTC
NA,NA,TRBJ1-2,TRBV7-2,CASSLSGSWSHGYTF,TGTGCCAGCAGCTTGTCAGGGTCCTGGAGCCATGGCTACACCTTC
NA,TRBD1,TRBJ2-3,TRBV10-1,CASSPGQGLTDTQYF,TGCGCCAGCAGTCCAGGACAGGGCCTCACAGATACGCAGTATTTT
NA,TRBD1,TRBJ2-7,TRBV6-5,CASSLDRVSDEQYF,TGTGCCAGCAGTCTCGACAGGGTTTCTGACGAGCAGTACTTC
NA,TRBD2,TRBJ2-5,TRBV19,CASSRRLAGVQETQYF,TGTGCCAGTAGCCGCAGACTAGCGGGGGTCCAAGAGACCCAGTACTTC
NA,NA,TRBJ2-7,TRBV4-1,CASSQAGEQYF,TGCGCCAGCAGCCAAGCGGGCGAGCAGTACTTC
NA,NA,TRBJ1-2,TRBV5-4,CASSGGVSGYTF,TGTGCCAGCAGCGGAGGGGTGTCTGGCTACACCTTC
NA,NA,TRBJ1-5,TRBV5-6,CASSLLRGSNQPQHF,TGTGCCAGCAGCTTGTTACGAGGCAGCAATCAGCCCCAGCATTTT
NA,NA,TRBJ1-2,TRBV6-5,CASSWAFGGSYGYTF,TGTGCCAGCAGTTGGGCCTTCGGGGGAAGCTATGGCTACACCTTC
once,NA,TRBJ2-7,TRBV6-5,CASSLTGIHEQYF,TGTGCCAGCAGCCTTACAGGTATCCACGAGCAGTACTTC
NA,TRBD1,TRBJ2-2,TRBV12-5,CASGSLQGAGGELFF,TGTGCTAGTGGTTCTCTACAGGGGGCTGGCGGGGAGCTGTTTTTT
NA,NA,TRBJ1-1,TRBV7-2,CASSLSGGFTEAFF,TGTGCCAGCAGCTTAAGCGGGGGGTTCACTGAAGCTTTCTTT
NA,NA,TRBJ2-1,TRBV30,CAWTPQGSSYNEQFF,TGTGCCTGGACCCCCCAGGGGAGCTCCTACAATGAGCAGTTCTTC
NA,NA,TRBJ2-7,TRBV7-3,CASSLTGFGEQYF,TGTGCCAGCAGCTTAACCGGGTTCGGGGAGCAGTACTTC
NA,NA,TRBJ1-5,TRBV7-2,CASSLYVPALNQPQHF,TGTGCCAGCAGCTTGTATGTACCGGCACTCAATCAGCCCCAGCATTTT
NA,TRBD1,TRBJ2-5,TRBV5-1,CASSLAGTGSQETQYF,TGCGCCAGCAGCTTGGCTGGGACAGGCAGCCAAGAGACCCAGTACTTC
NA,NA,TRBJ1-5,TRBV4-1,CASSPKSDSNQPQHF,TGCGCCAGCAGCCCCAAATCGGACAGCAATCAGCCCCAGCATTTT
NA,NA,TRBJ2-6,TRBV7-3,CASSAQGGGSGANVLTF,TGTGCCAGCAGCGCCCAGGGGGGAGGCTCTGGGGCCAACGTCCTGACTTTC